A single TCR beta chain is shown here with its context. This receptor's antigen is unknown. Base qualities were left out, and no much larger clone turns up one base away. These data are taken from a study of blood T cell repertoires in COVID-19 (TCRdb year 2020). As for the study more broadly: Samples from collaborators originated in the United States, Italy and Spain and spanned both the acute and convalescent phases of COVID-19. The prospective study material was composed of cDNA or gDNA derived from T cells, B-cell-depleted T cells, or PBMCs. Subjects who had been exposed to COVID-19, were actively infected with it, or had recovered from it provided the deeply sampled blood TCRbeta repertoires that made up the dataset. The repertoires were released in a freely available public database intended as a resource for research on the immune response to SARS-CoV-2. Samples were obtained from the ongoing ImmuneRACE study (first 160 participants) and from about 1,300 subjects provided by 6 global collaborators. The sample metadata nearly always contained a de-identified subject ID, COVID-19 status, age in years and sex. HLA class I and class II types, where available, came from metadata supplied by the sample provider rather than from assay-based typing. General study outcomes and caveats: How much clinical and demographic metadata was included differed by source and by participant, and the metadata was provided uncurated.

V lost 0 bases and J lost 8 bases, and the count of bases not matched to a germline gene is 8. Via the germline V gene, CDR1 is MNHEY and CDR2 SVGEGT. Including cysteine and phenylalanine, the CDR3 has 15 amino acids. Solely the CDR3 DNA is kept, with 45 bases framed from the first base. Each collaborating institution followed its own protocols to collect whole blood in K2EDTA tubes. For TCRbeta analysis, collaborator samples were shipped as frozen whole blood, as isolated PBMCs, or as DNA extracted from either sample type. TCRbeta CDR3 regions were amplified from genomic DNA using the immunoSEQ Assay, a bias-controlled multiplex PCR. The study's own analysis went as follows. The number of nucleated cells in each sample was estimated by amplification of reference gene primers within the assay. Sequence reads were collapsed and filtered to measure the absolute abundance of every unique TCRbeta CDR3 rearrangement. For each sample, productive Simpson clonality was calculated by taking the square root of Simpson's diversity index across productive rearrangements. Entries here come from immuneACCESS through TCRdb and include only in-frame sequences with V and J called. Some clones fail to appear in such tables; in the studies checked, an unresolved V gene covers under half of the shortfall, and the cause of the remainder is unknown. D and trimming were read from the DNA, whereas the V and J calls and clone size are those reported in that table. The sample profile shows more than 50,000 clones; roughly 93% of them were found once. Around 1.5% of the sample rests with the top ten.

The chain was built from TRBV6-2 or TRBV6-3 and TRBJ1-1, with 8 bases matching TRBD1. This clonotype originated in a human donor in a cohort sampled during active COVID-19. Sequenced sample: peripheral blood. The bases are TGTGCCAGCAGTTACTCAGAAACAGGGGGTTTGGAAGCTTTCTTT. Translated, this gives CASSYSETGGLEAFF.